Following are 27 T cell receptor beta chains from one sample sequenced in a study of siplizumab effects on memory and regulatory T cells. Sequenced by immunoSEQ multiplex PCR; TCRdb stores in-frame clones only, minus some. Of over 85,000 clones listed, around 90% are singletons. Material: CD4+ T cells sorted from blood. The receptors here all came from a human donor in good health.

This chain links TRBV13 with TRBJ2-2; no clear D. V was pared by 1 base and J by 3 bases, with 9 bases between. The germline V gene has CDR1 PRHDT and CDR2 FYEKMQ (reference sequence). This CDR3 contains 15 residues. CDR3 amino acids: CASSLDLGYTGELFF. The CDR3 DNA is TGTGCCAGCAGCTTAGATCTCGGGTACACCGGGGAGCTGTTTTTT.

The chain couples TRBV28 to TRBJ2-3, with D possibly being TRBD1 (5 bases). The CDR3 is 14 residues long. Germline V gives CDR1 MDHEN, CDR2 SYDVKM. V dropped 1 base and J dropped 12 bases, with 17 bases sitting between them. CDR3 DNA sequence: TGTGCCAGCAGTTTATCGCAGGGCAGGCTCATCCAGTATTTT. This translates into CASSLSQGRLIQYF.

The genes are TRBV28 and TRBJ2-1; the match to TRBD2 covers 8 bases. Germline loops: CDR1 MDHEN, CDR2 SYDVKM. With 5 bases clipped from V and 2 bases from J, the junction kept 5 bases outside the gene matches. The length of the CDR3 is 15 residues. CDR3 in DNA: TGTGCCAGCAGTGGTGCGGGAGGCGCCTACAATGAGCAGTTCTTC. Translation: CASSGAGGAYNEQFF.

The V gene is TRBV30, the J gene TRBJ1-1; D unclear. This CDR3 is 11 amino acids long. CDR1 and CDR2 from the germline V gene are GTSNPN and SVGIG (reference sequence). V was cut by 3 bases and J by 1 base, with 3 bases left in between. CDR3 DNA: TGTGCCTGGAGACAGAACACTGAAGCTTTCTTT. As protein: CAWRQNTEAFF.

The DNA of the CDR3 is TGTGCCAGCAGTTTAAGGGGAATCTCAACTCAAGGGTATGGCTACACCTTC. This encodes CASSLRGISTQGYGYTF. This chain uses TRBV27 with TRBJ1-2; tentatively, D is TRBD1 (5 bases). The CDR3 has 17 residues. V was clipped by 2 bases and J by 5 bases, with 21 bases between them. Looked up from germline, CDR1 is MNHEY and CDR2 is SMNVEV (reference sequence).

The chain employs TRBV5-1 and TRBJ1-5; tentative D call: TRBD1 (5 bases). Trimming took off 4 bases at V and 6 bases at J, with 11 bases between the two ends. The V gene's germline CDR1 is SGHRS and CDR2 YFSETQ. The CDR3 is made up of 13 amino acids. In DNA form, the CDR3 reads TGCGCCAGCAGCGCGGGGGGGGGTCAGCCCCAGCATTTT. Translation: CASSAGGGQPQHF.

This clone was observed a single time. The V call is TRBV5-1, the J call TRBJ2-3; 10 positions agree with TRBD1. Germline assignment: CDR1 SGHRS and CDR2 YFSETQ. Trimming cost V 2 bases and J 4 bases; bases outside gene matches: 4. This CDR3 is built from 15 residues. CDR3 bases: TGCGCCAGCAGCTTCGGGGACAGGGGTTCAGATACGCAGTATTTT. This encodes CASSFGDRGSDTQYF. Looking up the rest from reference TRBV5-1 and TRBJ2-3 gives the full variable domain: KAGVTQTPRYLIKTRGQQVTLSCSPISGHRSVSWYQQTPGQGLQFLFEYFSETQRNKGNFPGRFSGRQFSNSRSEMNVSTLELGDSALYLCASSFGDRGSDTQYFGPGTRLTVL.

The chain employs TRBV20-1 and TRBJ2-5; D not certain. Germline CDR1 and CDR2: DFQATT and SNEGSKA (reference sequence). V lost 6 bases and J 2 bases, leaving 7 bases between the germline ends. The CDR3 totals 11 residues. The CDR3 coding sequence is TGCAGTGCCGTTCCACAAGAGACCCAGTACTTC. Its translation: CSAVPQETQYF.

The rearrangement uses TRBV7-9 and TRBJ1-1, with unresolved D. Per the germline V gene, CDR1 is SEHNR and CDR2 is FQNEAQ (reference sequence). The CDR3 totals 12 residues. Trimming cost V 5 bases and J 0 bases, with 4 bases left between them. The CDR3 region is CASSRMNTEAFF. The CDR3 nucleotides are TGTGCCAGCAGCAGAATGAACACTGAAGCTTTCTTT.

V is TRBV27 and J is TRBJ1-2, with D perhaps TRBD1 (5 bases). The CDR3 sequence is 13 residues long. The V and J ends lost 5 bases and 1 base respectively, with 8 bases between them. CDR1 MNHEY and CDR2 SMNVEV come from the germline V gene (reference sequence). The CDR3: CASSMTVNYGYTF. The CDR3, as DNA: TGTGCCAGCAGTATGACAGTTAACTATGGCTACACCTTC.

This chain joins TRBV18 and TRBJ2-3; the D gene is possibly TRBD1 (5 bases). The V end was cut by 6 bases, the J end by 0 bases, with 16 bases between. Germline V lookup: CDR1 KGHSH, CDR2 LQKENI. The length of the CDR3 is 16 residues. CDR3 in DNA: TGTGCCAGCTCTTCCCACGCGACAGCCAGCACAGATACGCAGTATTTT. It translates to CASSSHATASTDTQYF.

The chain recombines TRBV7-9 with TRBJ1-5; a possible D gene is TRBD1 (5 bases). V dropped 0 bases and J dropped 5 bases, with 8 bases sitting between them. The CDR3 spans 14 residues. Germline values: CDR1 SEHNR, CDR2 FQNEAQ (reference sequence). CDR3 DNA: TGTGCCAGCAGCTTAGCGTCGGGACATCAGCCCCAGCATTTT. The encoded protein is CASSLASGHQPQHF.

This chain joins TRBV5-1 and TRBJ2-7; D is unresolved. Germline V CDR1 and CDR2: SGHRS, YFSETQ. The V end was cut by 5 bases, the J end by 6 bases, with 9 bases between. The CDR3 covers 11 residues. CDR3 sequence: CASRRGSEQYF. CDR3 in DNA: TGCGCCAGCAGACGCGGAAGCGAGCAGTACTTC.

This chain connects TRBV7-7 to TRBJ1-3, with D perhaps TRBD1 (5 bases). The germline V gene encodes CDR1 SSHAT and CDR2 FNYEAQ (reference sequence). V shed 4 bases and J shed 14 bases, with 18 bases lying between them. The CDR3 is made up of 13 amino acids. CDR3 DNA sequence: TGTGCCAGCAGCTATACTGGGGGGGGGACCCTATATTTT. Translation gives CASSYTGGGTLYF.

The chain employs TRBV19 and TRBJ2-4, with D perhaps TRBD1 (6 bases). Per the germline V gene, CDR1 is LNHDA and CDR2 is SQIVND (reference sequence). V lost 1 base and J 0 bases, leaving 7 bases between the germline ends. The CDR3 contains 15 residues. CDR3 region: CASSIGTVAKNIQYF. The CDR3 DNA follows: TGTGCCAGTAGTATAGGGACAGTAGCCAAAAACATTCAGTACTTC.

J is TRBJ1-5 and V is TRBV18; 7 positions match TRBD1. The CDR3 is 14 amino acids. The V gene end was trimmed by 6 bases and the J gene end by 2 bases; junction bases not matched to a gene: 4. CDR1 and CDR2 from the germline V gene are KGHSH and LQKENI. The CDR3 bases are TGTGCCAGCTCGCTTGACAGGGGCAATCAGCCCCAGCATTTT. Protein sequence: CASSLDRGNQPQHF. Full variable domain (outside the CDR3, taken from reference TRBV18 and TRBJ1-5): NAGVMQNPRHLVRRRGQEARLRCSPMKGHSHVYWYRQLPEEGLKFMVYLQKENIIDESGMPKERFSAEFPKEGPSILRIQQVVRGDSAAYFCASSLDRGNQPQHFGDGTRLSIL.

The CDR3 loop reads CASSWGGTLYGYTF. The CDR3 DNA reads as TGTGCCAGCAGCTGGGGGGGCACATTGTATGGCTACACCTTC. The rearrangement links TRBV5-8 to TRBJ1-2; a possible D gene is TRBD1 (6 bases). Germline V gene lookup returns CDR1 SGHTS and CDR2 YDEGEE. The V end was cut by 3 bases, the J end by 5 bases, with 14 bases between. The CDR3 is made up of 14 amino acids.

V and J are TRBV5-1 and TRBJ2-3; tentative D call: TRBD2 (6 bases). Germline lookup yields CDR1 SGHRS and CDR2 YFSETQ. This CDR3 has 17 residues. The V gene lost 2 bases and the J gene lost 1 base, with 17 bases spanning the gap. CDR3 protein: CASSLGTRDSRTDTQYF. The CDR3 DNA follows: TGCGCCAGCAGCTTAGGAACCCGGGACTCCCGCACAGATACGCAGTATTTT.

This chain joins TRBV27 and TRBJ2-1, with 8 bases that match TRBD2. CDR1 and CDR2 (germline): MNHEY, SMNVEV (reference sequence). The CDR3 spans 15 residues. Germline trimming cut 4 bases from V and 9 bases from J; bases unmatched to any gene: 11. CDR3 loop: CASSSFGAGVPEQFF. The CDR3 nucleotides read TGTGCCAGCAGTTCCTTCGGAGCGGGAGTGCCTGAGCAGTTCTTC.

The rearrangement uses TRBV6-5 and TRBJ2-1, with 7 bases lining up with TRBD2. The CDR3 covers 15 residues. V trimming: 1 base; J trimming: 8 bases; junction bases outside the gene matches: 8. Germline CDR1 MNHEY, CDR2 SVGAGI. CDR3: CASSYWREGQYEQFF. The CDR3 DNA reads TGTGCCAGCAGTTACTGGAGGGAGGGCCAGTATGAGCAGTTCTTC.

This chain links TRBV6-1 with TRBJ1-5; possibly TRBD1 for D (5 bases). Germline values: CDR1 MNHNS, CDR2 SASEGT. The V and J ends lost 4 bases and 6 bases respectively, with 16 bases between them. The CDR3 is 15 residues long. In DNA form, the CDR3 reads TGTGCCAGCAGTGTCGCAGGGATTGATGTTCAGCCCCAGCATTTT. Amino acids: CASSVAGIDVQPQHF.

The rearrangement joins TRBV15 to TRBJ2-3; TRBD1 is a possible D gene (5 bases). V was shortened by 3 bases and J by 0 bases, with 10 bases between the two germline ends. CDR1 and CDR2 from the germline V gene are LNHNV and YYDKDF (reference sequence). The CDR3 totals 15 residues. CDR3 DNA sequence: TGTGCCACCAGCAGCCGGACATCTAGCACAGATACGCAGTATTTT. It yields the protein CATSSRTSSTDTQYF.

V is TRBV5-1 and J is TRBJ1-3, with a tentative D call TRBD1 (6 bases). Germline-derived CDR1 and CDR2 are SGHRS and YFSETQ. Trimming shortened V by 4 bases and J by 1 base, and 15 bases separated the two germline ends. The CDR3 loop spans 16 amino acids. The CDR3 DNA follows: TGCGCCAGCAGCCTACCACAGGGTCAGTCTGGAAACACCATATATTTT. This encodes CASSLPQGQSGNTIYF.

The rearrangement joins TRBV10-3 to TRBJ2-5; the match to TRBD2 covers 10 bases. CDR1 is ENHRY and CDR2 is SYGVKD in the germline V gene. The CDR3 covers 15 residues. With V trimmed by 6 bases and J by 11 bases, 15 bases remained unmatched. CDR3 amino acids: CAIREREGRYREQYF. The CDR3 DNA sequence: TGTGCCATCAGGGAGCGGGAGGGCCGTTATAGGGAGCAGTACTTC.

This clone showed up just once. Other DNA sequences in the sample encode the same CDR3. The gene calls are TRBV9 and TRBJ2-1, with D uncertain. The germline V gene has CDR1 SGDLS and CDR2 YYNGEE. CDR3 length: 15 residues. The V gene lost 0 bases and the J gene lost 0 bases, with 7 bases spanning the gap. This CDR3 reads CASSVGLSSYNEQFF. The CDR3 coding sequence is TGTGCCAGCAGCGTAGGACTCAGCTCCTACAATGAGCAGTTCTTC.

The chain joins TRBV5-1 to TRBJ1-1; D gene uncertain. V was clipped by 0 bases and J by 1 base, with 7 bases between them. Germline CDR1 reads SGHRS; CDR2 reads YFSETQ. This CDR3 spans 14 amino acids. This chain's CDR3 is CASSLGRTNTEAFF. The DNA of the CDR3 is TGCGCCAGCAGCTTGGGCAGGACGAACACTGAAGCTTTCTTT.

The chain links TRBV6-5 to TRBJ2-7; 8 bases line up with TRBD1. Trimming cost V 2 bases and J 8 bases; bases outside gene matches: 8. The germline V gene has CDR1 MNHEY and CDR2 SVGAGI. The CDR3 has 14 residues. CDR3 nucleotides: TGTGCCAGCAGTTACCCCGGACAGGGCGGCCAGCAGTACTTC. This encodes CASSYPGQGGQQYF.